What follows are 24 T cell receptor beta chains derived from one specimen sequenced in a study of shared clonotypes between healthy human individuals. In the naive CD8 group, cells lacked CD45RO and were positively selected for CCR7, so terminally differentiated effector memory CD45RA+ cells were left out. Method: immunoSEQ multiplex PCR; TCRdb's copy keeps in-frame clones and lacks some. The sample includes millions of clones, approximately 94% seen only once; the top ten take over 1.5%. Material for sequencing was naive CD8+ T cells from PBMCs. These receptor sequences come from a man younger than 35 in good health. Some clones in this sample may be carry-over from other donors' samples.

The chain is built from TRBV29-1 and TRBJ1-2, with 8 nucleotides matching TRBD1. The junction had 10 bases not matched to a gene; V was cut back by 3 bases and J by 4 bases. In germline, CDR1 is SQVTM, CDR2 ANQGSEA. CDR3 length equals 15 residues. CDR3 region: CSVDSLDRAGYGYTF. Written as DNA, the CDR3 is TGCAGCGTTGATTCCCTGGACAGGGCTGGCTATGGCTACACCTTC.

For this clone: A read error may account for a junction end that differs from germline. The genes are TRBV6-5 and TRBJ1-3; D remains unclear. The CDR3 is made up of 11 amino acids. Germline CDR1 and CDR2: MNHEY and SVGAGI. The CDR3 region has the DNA TGTGCCAGCAGTTACCTTGGCTTTCTGATATTT. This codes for CASSYLGFLIF.

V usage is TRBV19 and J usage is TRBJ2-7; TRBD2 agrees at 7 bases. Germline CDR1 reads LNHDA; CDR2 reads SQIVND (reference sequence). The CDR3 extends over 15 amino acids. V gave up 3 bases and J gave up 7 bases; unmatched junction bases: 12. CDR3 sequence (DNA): TGTGCCAGTAGTATGGCGTTGAGCGGGGTGAGGGAGCAGTACTTC. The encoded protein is CASSMALSGVREQYF.

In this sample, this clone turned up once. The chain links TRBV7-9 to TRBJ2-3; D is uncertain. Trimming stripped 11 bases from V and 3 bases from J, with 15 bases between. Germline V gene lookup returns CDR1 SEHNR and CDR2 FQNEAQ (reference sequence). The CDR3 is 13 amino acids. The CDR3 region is CAGFQERTDTQYF. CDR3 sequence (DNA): TGTGCCGGTTTTCAGGAAAGGACAGATACGCAGTATTTT.

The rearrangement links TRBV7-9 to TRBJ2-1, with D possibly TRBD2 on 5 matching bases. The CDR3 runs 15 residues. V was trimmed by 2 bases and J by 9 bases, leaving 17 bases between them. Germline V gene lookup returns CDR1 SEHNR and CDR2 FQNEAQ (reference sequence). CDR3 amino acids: CASSLLRAAPGEQFF. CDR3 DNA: TGTGCCAGCAGCTTATTGCGGGCTGCCCCCGGTGAGCAGTTCTTC.

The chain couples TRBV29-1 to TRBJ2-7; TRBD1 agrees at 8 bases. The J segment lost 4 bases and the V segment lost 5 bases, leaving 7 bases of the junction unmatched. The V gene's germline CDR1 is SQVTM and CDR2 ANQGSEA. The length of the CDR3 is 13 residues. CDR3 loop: CSVPGDRIYEQYF. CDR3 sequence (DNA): TGCAGCGTTCCGGGGGACAGGATTTACGAGCAGTACTTC.

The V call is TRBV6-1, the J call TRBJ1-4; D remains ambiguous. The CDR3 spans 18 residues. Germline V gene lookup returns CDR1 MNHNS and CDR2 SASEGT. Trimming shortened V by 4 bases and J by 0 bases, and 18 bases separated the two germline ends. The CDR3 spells CASSVYSSTSATNEKLFF. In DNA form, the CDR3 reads TGTGCCAGCAGTGTCTACTCCTCGACGTCCGCAACTAATGAAAAACTGTTTTTT.

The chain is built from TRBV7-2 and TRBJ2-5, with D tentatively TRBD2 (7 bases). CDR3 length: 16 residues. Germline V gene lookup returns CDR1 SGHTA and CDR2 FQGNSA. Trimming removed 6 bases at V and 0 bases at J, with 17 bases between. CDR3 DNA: TGTGCCAGCAGGGGGTGGGGGCTAGCGGACCAAGAGACCCAGTACTTC. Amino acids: CASRGWGLADQETQYF.

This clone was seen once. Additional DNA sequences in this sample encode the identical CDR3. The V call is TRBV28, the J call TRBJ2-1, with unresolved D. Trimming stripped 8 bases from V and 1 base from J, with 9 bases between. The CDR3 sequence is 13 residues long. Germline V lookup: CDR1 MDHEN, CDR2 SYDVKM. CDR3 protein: CASRSGSYNEQFF. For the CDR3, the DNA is TGTGCCAGCCGTTCTGGTTCCTACAATGAGCAGTTCTTC.

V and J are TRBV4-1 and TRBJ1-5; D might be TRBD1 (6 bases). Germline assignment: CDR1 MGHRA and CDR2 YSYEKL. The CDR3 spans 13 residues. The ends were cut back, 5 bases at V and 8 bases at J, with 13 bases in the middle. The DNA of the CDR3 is TGCGCCAGCAGCACTCCAGGGGCCGAGCCCCAGCATTTT. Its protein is CASSTPGAEPQHF.

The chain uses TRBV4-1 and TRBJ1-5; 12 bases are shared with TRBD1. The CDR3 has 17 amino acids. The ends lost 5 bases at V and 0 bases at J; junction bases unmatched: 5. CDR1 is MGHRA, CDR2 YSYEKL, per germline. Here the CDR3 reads CASSGTGGVYSNQPQHF. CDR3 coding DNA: TGCGCCAGCAGCGGGACAGGGGGCGTTTATAGCAATCAGCCCCAGCATTTT.

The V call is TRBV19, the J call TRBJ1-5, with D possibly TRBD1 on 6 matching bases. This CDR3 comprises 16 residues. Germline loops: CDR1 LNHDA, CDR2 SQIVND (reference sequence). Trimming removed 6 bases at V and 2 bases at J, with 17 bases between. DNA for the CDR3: TGTGCCAGTAGACCGGGGGCGGCTGGAGGCAATCAGCCCCAGCATTTT. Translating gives CASRPGAAGGNQPQHF.

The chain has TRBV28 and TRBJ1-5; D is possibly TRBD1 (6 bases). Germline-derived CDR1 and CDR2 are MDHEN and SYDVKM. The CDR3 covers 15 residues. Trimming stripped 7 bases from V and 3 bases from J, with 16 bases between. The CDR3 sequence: CASTIPAGVNQPQHF. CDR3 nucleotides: TGTGCCAGCACCATCCCCGCAGGGGTCAATCAGCCCCAGCATTTT.

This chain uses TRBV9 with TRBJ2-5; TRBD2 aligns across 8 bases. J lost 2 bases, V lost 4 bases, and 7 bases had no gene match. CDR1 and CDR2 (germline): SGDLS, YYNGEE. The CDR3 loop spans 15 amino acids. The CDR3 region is CASSHSGGRQETQYF. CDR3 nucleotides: TGTGCCAGCAGCCACTCGGGGGGGAGGCAAGAGACCCAGTACTTC. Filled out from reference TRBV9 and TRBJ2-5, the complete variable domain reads DSGVTQTPKHLITATGQRVTLRCSPRSGDLSVYWYQQSLDQGLQFLIQYYNGEERAKGNILERFSAQQFPDLHSELNLSSLELGDSALYFCASSHSGGRQETQYFGPGTRLLVL.

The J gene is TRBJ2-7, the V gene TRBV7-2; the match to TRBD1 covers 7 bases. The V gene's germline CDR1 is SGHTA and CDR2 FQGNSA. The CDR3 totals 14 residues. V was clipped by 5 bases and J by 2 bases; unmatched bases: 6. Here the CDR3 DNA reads TGTGCCAGCAGCCTCTTGACAGGGACCTACGAGCAGTACTTC. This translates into CASSLLTGTYEQYF.

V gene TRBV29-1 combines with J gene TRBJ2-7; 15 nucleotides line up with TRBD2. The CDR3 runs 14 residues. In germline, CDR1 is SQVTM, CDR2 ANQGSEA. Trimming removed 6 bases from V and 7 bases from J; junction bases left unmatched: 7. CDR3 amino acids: CSVGGLAGGSEQYF. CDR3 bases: TGCAGCGTGGGGGGACTAGCGGGAGGTAGTGAGCAGTACTTC.

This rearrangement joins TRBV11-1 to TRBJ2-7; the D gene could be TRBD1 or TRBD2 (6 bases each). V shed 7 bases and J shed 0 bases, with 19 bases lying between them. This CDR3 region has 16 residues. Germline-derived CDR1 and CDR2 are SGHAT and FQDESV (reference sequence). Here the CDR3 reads CASKYREVGSSYEQYF. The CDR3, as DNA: TGTGCCAGCAAGTACAGGGAGGTGGGGAGCTCCTACGAGCAGTACTTC.

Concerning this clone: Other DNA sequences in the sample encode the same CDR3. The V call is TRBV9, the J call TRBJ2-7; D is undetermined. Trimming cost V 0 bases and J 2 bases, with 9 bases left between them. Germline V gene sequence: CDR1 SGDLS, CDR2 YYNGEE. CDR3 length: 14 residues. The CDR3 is CASSVEGSPYEQYF. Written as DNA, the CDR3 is TGTGCCAGCAGCGTAGAAGGCAGTCCCTACGAGCAGTACTTC.

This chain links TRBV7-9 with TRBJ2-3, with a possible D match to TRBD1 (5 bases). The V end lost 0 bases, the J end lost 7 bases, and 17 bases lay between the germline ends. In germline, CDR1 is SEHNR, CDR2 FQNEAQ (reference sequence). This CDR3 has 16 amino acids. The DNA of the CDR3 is TGTGCCAGCAGCTTAGCGTCTTTTCAGGGCCTGAATACGCAGTATTTT. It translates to CASSLASFQGLNTQYF.

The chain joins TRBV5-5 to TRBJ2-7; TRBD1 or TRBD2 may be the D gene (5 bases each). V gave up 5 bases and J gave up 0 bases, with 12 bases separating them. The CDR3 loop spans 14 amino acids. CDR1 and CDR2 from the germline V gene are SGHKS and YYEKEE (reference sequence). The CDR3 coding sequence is TGTGCCAGCAGTCTCCGGGACCTCTCCTACGAGCAGTACTTC. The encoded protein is CASSLRDLSYEQYF.

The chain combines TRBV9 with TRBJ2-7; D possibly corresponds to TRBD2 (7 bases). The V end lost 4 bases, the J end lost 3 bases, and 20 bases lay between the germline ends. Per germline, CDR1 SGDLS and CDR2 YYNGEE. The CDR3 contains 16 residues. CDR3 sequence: CASSRSDRGGGYEQYF. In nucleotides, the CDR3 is TGTGCCAGCAGCCGTTCCGACCGGGGAGGGGGCTACGAGCAGTACTTC.

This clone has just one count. DNA of the CDR3: TGTGCCATCAGTGACAGCTCCGGGAACACTGAAGCTTTCTTT. The encoded protein is CAISDSSGNTEAFF. This chain joins TRBV10-3 and TRBJ1-1; D gene unclear. Germline-derived CDR1 and CDR2 are ENHRY and SYGVKD. This CDR3 contains 14 residues. The V gene lost 3 bases and the J gene lost 1 base, with 9 bases spanning the gap.

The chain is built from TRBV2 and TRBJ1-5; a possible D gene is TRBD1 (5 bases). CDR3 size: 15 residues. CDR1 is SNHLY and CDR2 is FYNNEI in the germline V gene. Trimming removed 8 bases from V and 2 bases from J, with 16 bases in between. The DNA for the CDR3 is TGTGCCAGCTGGGACGGTGATCGAGGCAATCAGCCCCAGCATTTT. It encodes CASWDGDRGNQPQHF.

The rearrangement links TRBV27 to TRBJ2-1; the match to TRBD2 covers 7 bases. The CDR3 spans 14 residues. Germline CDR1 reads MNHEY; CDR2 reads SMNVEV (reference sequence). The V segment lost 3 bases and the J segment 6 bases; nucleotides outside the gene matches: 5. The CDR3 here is CASSFGLAANEQFF. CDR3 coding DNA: TGTGCCAGCAGTTTCGGTCTAGCGGCCAATGAGCAGTTCTTC.